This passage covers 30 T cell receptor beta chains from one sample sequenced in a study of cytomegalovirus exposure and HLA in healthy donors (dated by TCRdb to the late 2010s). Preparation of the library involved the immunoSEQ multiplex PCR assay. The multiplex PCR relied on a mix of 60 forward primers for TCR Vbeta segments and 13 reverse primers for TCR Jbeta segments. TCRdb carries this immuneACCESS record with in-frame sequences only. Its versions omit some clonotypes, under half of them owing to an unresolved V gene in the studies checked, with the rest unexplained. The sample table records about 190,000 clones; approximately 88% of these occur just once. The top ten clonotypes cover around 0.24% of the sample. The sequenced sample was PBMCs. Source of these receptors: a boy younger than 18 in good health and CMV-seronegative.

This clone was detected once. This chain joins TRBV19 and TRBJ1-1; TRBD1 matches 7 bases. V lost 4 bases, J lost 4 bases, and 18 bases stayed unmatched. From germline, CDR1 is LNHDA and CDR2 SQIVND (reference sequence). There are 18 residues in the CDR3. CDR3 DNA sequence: TGTGCCAGTAGTAACCCCGCCGGGACAGCCAAAGGTGGCACTGAAGCTTTCTTT. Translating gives CASSNPAGTAKGGTEAFF.

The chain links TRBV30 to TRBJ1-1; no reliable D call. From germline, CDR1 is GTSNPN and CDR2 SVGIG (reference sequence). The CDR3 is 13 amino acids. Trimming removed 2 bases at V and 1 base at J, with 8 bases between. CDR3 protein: CAWSSRANTEAFF. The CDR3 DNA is TGTGCCTGGAGTTCTCGCGCGAACACTGAAGCTTTCTTT.

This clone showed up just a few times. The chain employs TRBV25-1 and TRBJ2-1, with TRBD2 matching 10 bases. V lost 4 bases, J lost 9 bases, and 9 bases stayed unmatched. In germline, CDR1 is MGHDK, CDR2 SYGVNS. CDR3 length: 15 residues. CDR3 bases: TGTGCCAGCAGTGCACGGAGACTAGCGGGTTTTGAGCAGTTCTTC. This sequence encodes CASSARRLAGFEQFF.

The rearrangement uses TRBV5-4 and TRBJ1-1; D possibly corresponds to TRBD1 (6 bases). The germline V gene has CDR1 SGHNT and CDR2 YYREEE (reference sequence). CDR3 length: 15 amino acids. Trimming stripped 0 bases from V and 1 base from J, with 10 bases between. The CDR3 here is CASSLGGGANTEAFF. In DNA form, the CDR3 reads TGTGCCAGCAGCTTGGGAGGGGGAGCGAACACTGAAGCTTTCTTT.

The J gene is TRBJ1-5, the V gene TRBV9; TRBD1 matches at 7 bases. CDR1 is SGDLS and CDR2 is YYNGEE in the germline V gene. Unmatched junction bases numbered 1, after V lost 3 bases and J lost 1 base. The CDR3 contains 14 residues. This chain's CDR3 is CASSEQGSNQPQHF. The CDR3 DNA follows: TGTGCCAGCAGCGAACAGGGGAGCAATCAGCCCCAGCATTTT.

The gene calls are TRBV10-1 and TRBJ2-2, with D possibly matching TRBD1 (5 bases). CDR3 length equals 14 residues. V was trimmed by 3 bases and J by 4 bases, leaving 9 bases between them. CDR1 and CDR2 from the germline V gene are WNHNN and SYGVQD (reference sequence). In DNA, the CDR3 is TGCGCCAGCAGTGATGGGGCAGGCACCGGGGAGCTGTTTTTT. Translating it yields CASSDGAGTGELFF.

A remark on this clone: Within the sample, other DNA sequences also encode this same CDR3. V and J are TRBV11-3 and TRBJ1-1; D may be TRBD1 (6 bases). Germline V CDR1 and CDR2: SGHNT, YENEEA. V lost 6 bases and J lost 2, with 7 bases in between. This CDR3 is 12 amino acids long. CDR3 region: CASSGTNTEAFF. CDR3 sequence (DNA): TGTGCCAGCAGTGGGACAAACACTGAAGCTTTCTTT.

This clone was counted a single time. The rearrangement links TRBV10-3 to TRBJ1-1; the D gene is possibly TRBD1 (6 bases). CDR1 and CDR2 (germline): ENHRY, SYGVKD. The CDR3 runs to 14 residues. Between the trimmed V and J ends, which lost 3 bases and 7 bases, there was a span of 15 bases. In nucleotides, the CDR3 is TGTGCCATCAGTGATTATCGGGACATTAGTGAAGCTTTCTTT. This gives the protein CAISDYRDISEAFF.

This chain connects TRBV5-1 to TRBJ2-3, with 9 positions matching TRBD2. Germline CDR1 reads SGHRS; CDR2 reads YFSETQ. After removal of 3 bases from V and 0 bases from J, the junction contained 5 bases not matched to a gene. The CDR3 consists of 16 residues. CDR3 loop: CASSSLLAGSTDTQYF. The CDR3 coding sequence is TGCGCCAGCAGCTCCTTACTAGCGGGCAGCACAGATACGCAGTATTTT.

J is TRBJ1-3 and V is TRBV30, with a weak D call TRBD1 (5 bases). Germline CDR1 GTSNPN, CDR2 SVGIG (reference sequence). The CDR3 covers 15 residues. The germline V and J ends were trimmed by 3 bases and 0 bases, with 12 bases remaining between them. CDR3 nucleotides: TGTGCCTGGAGCTCCGACAGACCCTCTGGAAACACCATATATTTT. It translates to CAWSSDRPSGNTIYF.

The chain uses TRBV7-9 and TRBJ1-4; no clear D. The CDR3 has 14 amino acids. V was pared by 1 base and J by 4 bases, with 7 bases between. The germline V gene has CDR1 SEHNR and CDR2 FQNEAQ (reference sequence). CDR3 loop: CASSLEQSNEKLFF. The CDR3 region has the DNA TGTGCCAGCAGCTTAGAACAGAGTAATGAAAAACTGTTTTTT.

CDR3 nucleotide sequence: TGTGCCAGCGGAAAGAACAGGGCTGGAAACACTGAAGCTTTCTTT. This encodes CASGKNRAGNTEAFF. This rearrangement joins TRBV6-6 to TRBJ1-1; the D gene is possibly TRBD1 (6 bases). V lost 8 bases and J lost 2, with 18 bases in between. There are 15 residues in the CDR3. The germline gives CDR1 MNHNY, CDR2 SVGAGI (reference sequence).

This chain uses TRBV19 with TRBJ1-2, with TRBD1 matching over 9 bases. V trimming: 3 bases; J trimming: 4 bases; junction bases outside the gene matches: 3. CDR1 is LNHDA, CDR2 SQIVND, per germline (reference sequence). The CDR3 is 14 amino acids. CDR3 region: CASSMDRGPYGYTF. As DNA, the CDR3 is TGTGCCAGTAGTATGGACAGGGGTCCCTATGGCTACACCTTC.

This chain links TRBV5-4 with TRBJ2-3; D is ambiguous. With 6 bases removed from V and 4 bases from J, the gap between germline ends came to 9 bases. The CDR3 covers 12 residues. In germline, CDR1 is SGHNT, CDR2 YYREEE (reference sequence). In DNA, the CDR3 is TGTGCCAGCAACCGACTGGCAGATACGCAGTATTTT. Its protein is CASNRLADTQYF. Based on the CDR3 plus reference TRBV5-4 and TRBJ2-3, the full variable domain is ETGVTQSPTHLIKTRGQQVTLRCSSQSGHNTVSWYQQALGQGPQFIFQYYREEENGRGNFPPRFSGLQFPNYSSELNVNALELDDSALYLCASNRLADTQYFGPGTRLTVL.

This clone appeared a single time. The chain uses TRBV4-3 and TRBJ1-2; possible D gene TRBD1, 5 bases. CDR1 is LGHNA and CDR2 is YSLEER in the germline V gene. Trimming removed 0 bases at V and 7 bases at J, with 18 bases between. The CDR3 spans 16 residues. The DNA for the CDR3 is TGCGCCAGCAGCCAAGAAGATCAGGGCCGAACCACTGGCTACACCTTC. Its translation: CASSQEDQGRTTGYTF.

Written as DNA, the CDR3 is TGTGCCAGCAGCTCACCGGGACTAGCGGTTCGGGGGGAGCTGTTTTTT. Encoded protein: CASSSPGLAVRGELFF. V usage is TRBV5-4 and J usage is TRBJ2-2, with 11 bases matching TRBD2. This CDR3 has 16 amino acids. The V gene's germline CDR1 is SGHNT and CDR2 YYREEE (reference sequence). V shed 3 bases, J shed 8 bases, and the junction held 9 bases outside the gene matches.

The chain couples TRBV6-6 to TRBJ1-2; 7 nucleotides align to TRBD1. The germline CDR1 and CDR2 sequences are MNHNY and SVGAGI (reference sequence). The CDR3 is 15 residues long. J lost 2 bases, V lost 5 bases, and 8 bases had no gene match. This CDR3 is CASSIPPGGNYGYTF. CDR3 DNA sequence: TGTGCCAGCAGTATCCCCCCAGGGGGGAACTATGGCTACACCTTC.

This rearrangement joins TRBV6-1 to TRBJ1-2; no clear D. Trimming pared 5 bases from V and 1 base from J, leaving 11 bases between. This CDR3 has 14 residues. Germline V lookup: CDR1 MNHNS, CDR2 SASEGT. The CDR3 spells CASSPSAVNYGYTF. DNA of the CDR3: TGTGCCAGCAGTCCCTCGGCGGTTAACTATGGCTACACCTTC.

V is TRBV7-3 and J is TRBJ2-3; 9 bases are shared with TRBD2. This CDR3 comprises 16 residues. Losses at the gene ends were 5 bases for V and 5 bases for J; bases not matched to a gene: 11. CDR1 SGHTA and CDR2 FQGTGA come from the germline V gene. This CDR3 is CASSPGGGRARDTQYF. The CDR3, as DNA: TGTGCCAGCAGCCCCGGGGGCGGGAGGGCCAGAGATACGCAGTATTTT.

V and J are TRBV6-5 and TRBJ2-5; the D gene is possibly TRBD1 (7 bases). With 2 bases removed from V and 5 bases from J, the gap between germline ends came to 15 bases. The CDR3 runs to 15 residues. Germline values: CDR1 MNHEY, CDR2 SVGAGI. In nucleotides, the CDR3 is TGTGCCAGCAGTTACGGGACAGTTGGGGGGGAGACCCAGTACTTC. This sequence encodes CASSYGTVGGETQYF.

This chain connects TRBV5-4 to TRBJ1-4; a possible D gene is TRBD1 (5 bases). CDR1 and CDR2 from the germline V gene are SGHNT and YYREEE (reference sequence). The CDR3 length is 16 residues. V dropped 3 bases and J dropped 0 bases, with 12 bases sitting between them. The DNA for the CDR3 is TGTGCCAGCAGCTATGGAGGGGCTGCAACTAATGAAAAACTGTTTTTT. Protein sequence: CASSYGGAATNEKLFF.

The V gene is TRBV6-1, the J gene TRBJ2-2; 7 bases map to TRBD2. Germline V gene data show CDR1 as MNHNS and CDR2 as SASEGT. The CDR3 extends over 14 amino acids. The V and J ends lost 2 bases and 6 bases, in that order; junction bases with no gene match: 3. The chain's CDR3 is CASSERGESGELFF. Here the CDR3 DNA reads TGTGCCAGCAGTGAACGGGGGGAATCCGGGGAGCTGTTTTTT.

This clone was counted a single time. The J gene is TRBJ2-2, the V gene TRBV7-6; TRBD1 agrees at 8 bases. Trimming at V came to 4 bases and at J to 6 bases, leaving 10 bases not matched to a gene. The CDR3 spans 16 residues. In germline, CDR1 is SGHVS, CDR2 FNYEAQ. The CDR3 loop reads CASSSRQGASPGELFF. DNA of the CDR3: TGTGCCAGCAGCTCCCGCCAGGGGGCCTCCCCCGGGGAGCTGTTTTTT.

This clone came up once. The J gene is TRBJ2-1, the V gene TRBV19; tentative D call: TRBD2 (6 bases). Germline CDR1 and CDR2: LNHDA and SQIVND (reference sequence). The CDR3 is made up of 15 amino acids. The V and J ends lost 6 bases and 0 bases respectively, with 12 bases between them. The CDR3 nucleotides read TGTGCCAGTAGCAACCTCGGGAGCTCCTACAATGAGCAGTTCTTC. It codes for CASSNLGSSYNEQFF.

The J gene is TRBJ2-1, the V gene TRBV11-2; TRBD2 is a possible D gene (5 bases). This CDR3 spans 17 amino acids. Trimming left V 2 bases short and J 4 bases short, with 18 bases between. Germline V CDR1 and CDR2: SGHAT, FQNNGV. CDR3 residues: CASSLLGTSSYYNEQFF. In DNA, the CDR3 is TGTGCCAGCAGCTTATTAGGTACGTCTAGCTATTACAATGAGCAGTTCTTC. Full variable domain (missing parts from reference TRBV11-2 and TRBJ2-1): EAGVAQSPRYKIIEKRQSVAFWCNPISGHATLYWYQQILGQGPKLLIQFQNNGVVDDSQLPKDRFSAERLKGVDSTLKIQPAKLEDSAVYLCASSLLGTSSYYNEQFFGPGTRLTVL.

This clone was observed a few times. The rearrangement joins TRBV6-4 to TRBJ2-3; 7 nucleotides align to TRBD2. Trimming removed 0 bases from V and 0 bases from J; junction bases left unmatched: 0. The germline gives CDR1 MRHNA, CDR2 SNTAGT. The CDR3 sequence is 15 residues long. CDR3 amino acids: CASSDSGGSTDTQYF. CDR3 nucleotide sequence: TGTGCCAGCAGTGACTCGGGGGGGAGCACAGATACGCAGTATTTT.

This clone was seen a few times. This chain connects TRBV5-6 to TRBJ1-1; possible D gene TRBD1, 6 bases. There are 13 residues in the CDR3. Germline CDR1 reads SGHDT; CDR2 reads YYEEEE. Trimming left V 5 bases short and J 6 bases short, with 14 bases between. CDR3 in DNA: TGTGCCAGCAGGGCGGACAGTCCCCCTGAAGCTTTCTTT. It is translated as CASRADSPPEAFF.

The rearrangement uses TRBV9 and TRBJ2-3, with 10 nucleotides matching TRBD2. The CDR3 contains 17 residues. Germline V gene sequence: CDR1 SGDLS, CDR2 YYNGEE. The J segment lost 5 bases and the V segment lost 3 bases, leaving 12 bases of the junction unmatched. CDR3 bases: TGTGCCAGCAGCGAGGGGGCGAGCGGGGGGGCCGGAGATACGCAGTATTTT. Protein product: CASSEGASGGAGDTQYF.

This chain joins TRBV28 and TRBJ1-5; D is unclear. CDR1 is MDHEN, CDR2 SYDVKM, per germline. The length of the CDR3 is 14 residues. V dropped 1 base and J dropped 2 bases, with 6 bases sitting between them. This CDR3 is CASSLFRGNQPQHF. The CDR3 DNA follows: TGTGCCAGCAGTTTATTCCGTGGCAATCAGCCCCAGCATTTT.

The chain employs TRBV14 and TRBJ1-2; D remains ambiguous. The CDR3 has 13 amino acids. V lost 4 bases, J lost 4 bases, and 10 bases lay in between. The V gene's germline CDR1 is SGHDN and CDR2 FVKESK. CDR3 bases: TGTGCCAGCAGCCTCGCCGGGTCCTATGGCTACACCTTC. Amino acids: CASSLAGSYGYTF.